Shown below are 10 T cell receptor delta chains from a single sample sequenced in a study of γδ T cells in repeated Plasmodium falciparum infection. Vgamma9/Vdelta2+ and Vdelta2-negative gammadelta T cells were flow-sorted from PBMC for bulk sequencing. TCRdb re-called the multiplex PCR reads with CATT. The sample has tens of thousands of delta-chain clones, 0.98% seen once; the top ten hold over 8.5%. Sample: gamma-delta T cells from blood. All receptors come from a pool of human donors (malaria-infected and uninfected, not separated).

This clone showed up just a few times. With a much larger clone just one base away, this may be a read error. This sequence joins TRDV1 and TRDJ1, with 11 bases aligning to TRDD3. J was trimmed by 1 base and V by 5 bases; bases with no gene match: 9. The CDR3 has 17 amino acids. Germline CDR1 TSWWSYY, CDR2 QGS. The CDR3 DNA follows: TGTGCTCTTGGGATACGCTGGGGGATACAATTCACCGATAAACTCATCTTT. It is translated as CALGIRWGIQFTDKLIF.

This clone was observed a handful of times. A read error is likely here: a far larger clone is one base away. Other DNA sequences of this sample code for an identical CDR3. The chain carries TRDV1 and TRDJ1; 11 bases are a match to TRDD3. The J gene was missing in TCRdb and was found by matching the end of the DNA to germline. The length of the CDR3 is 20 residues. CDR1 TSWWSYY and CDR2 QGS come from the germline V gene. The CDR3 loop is CALGGPDFSLLGDKTDKLIF. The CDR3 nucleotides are TGCGCTCTTGGGGGCCCCGATTTTAGTCTACTGGGGGATAAGACCGATAAACTCATCTTT.

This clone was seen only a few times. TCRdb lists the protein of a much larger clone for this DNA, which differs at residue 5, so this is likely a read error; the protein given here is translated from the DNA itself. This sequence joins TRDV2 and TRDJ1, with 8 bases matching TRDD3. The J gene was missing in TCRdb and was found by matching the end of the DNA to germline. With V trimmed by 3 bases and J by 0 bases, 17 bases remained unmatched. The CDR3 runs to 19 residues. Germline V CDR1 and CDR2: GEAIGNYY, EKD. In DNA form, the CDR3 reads TGTGCCTGTGACGCCCATGTGGTGGGGGATCCCCCGTACACCGATAAACTCATCTTT. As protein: CACDAHVVGDPPYTDKLIF.

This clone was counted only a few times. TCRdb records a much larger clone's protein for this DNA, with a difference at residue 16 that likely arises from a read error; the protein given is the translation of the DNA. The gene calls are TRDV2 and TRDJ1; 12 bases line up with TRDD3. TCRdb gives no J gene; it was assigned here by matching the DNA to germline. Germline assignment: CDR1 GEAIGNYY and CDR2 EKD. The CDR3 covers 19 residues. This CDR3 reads CACDPLGDTPSSYTDELIF. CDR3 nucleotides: TGTGCCTGTGACCCTCTGGGGGATACGCCCTCATCGTACACCGATGAACTCATCTTT.

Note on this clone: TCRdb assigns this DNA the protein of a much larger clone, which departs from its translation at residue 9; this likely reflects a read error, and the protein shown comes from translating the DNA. The CDR3 region is CALGEDPKTVGDSYTDKLIF. CDR3 DNA: TGTGCTCTTGGGGAAGATCCGAAGACTGTCGGGGATTCGTACACCGATAAACTCATCTTT. The rearrangement links TRDV1 to TRDJ1; the D gene is possibly TRDD3 (6 bases). Germline CDR1 TSWWSYY, CDR2 QGS. The CDR3 is made up of 20 amino acids. V was clipped by 2 bases and J by 0 bases, with 25 bases between them.

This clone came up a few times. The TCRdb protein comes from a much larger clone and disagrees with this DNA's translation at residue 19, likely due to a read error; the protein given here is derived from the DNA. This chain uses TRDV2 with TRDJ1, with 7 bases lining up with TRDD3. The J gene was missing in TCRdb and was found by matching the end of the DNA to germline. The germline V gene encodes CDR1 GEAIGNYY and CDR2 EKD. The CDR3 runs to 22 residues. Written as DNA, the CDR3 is TGTGCCTGTGACATCAAAGTAGGTAACTGGGGTACTCGTGAAAAAGAGACCGATGAACTCATCTTT. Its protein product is CACDIKVGNWGTREKETDELIF.

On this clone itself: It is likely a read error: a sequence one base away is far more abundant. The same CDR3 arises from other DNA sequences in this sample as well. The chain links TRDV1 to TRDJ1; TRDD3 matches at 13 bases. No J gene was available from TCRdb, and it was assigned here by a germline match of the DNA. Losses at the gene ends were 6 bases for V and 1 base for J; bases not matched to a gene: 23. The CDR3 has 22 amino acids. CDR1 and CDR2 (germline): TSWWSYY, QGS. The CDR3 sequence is CALGNGIPTGGYEWFRTDKLIF. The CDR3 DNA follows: TGTGCTCTTGGAAATGGGATCCCTACTGGGGGATACGAGTGGTTCCGCACCGATAAACTCATCTTT.

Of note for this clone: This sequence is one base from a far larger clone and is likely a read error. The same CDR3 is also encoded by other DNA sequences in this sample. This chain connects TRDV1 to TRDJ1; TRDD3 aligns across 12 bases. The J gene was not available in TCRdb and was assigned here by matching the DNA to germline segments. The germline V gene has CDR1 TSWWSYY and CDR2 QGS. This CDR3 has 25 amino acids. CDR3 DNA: TGTGCACTTGGGGAACAGGGCAATCCTACGAACAAAGTCTGGGGGATACGATGGCCCACCGATAAACTCATCTTT. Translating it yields CALGEQGNPTNKVWGIRWPTDKLIF.

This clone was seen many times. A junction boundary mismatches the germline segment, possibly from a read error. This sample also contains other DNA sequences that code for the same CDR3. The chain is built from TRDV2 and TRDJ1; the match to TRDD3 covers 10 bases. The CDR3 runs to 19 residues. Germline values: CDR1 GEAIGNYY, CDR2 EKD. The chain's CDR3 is CACDLERTGGFRYTDKLIF. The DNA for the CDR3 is TGTGCCTGTGACCTCGAGCGTACTGGGGGATTTCGGTACACTGATAAACTCATCTTT.

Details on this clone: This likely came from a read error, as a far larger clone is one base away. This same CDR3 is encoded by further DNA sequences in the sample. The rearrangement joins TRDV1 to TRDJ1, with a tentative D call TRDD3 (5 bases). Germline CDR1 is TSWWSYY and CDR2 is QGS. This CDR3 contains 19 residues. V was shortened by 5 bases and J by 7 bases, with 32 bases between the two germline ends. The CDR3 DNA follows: TGTGCTCTTGGGCCCCGGCCATCCTTGAGATTGGGGACTGTTACTAAACTCATCTTT. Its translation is CALGPRPSLRLGTVTKLIF.